The 7 T cell receptor beta chains below were found in one sample sequenced in a study of TIL therapy for anti-PD-1-resistant metastatic lung cancer. As to time point: pre-treatment sample, taken before nivolumab and TIL therapy. Most excised metastases sampled were pleural nodules or supraclavicular lymph nodes. The libraries were made with immunoSEQ v3. Assay used: immunoSEQ multiplex PCR; TCRdb lists only in-frame clones, some missing. The sample contains roughly 28,000 clones, 63% of which appear only once. The source material was tumor tissue, sampled at baseline. These receptors were collected from a woman aged 30 to 85 with non-small cell lung cancer.

The genes are TRBV29-1 and TRBJ1-3; D is undetermined. The CDR3 covers 14 residues. V was trimmed by 0 bases and J by 0 bases, leaving 6 bases between them. Germline assignment: CDR1 SQVTM and CDR2 ANQGSEA. CDR3: CSVEDGSSGNTIYF. CDR3 bases: TGCAGCGTTGAAGATGGGTCCTCTGGAAACACCATATATTTT. The whole variable domain, filled in from reference TRBV29-1 and TRBJ1-3, reads SAVISQKPSRDICQRGTSLTIQCQVDSQVTMMFWYRQQPGQSLTLIATANQGSEATYESGFVIDKFPISRPNLTFSTLTVSNMSPEDSSIYLCSVEDGSSGNTIYFGEGSWLTVV.

This CDR3 is CSVARGTGELFF. In DNA form, the CDR3 reads TGCAGCGTTGCTAGGGGCACCGGGGAGCTGTTTTTT. V and J are TRBV29-1 and TRBJ2-2; maybe TRBD1 (5 bases). V was cut by 4 bases and J by 4 bases, with 7 bases left in between. Per the germline V gene, CDR1 is SQVTM and CDR2 is ANQGSEA. There are 12 residues in the CDR3.

The chain employs TRBV5-8 and TRBJ2-1; 8 nucleotides line up with TRBD2. The CDR3 loop spans 15 amino acids. Trimming cost V 4 bases and J 1 base; bases outside gene matches: 4. Germline V gives CDR1 SGHTS, CDR2 YDEGEE. For the CDR3, the DNA is TGTGCCAGCAGCATTCGGGGGGGTTCCTACAATGAGCAGTTCTTC. Translation: CASSIRGGSYNEQFF.

This chain uses TRBV29-1 with TRBJ2-3, with D perhaps matching TRBD2 (7 bases). The CDR3 covers 13 residues. Germline-derived CDR1 and CDR2 are SQVTM and ANQGSEA. V was pared by 6 bases and J by 3 bases, with 13 bases between. The CDR3 DNA reads TGCAGCGTGGGGGGAGGGGGTACAGATACGCAGTATTTT. It encodes CSVGGGGTDTQYF.

The chain has TRBV7-9 and TRBJ1-4; 7 bases are shared with TRBD1. V dropped 5 bases and J dropped 4; count of bases not matched to a gene: 10. Germline CDR1 is SEHNR and CDR2 is FQNEAQ (reference sequence). This CDR3 is built from 16 residues. The CDR3 coding sequence is TGTGCCAGCAGCAAGATCTCGGGACAGTATAATGAAAAACTGTTTTTT. Protein product: CASSKISGQYNEKLFF.

The chain employs TRBV29-1 and TRBJ2-1; D not certain. Germline V lookup: CDR1 SQVTM, CDR2 ANQGSEA. V lost 4 bases and J lost 0, with 7 bases in between. There are 13 residues in the CDR3. CDR3: CSVAKSSYNEQFF. The CDR3 DNA reads TGCAGCGTTGCAAAAAGCTCCTACAATGAGCAGTTCTTC.

The rearrangement links TRBV29-1 to TRBJ2-7; D tentatively fits TRBD1 or TRBD2 (5 bases each). CDR3 size: 12 residues. V lost 3 bases and J 6 bases, leaving 12 bases between the germline ends. From germline, CDR1 is SQVTM and CDR2 ANQGSEA. The CDR3 sequence is CSVDGKGSEQYF. In nucleotides, the CDR3 is TGCAGCGTTGACGGGAAGGGGAGCGAGCAGTACTTC.